A single sample is the source of the 29 T cell receptor beta chains below, sequenced in a study of blood T cell repertoires in COVID-19. Profiled with immunoSEQ multiplex PCR; TCRdb holds only in-frame clones, not every one. Of 70,000 to 95,000 clones in the sample, 81% were seen once. The sample was peripheral blood. The receptors originated from a woman in her seventies with acute or convalescent COVID-19.

This rearrangement joins TRBV5-5 to TRBJ2-5; TRBD2 matches 13 bases. The J segment lost 4 bases and the V segment lost 6 bases, leaving 9 bases of the junction unmatched. CDR3 size: 16 residues. Germline CDR1 SGHKS, CDR2 YYEKEE (reference sequence). The CDR3 DNA reads as TGTGCCAGCACCCTAGGGGGACTAGCGGGACGAGAGACCCAGTACTTC. It is translated as CASTLGGLAGRETQYF.

CDR3 sequence: CASSPGRLAGGETQYF. CDR3 DNA sequence: TGTGCCAGCAGCCCGGGGAGGTTAGCGGGTGGGGAGACCCAGTACTTC. The J gene is TRBJ2-5, the V gene TRBV7-8; 7 bases are shared with TRBD2. V lost 5 bases and J lost 5; bases outside the gene matches: 14. Germline values: CDR1 SGHVS, CDR2 FQNEAQ. This CDR3 comprises 16 residues.

The chain joins TRBV29-1 to TRBJ2-7, with TRBD1 matching over 8 bases. In germline, CDR1 is SQVTM, CDR2 ANQGSEA. CDR3 length equals 18 residues. Losses at the gene ends were 1 base for V and 0 bases for J; bases not matched to a gene: 14. CDR3 sequence reads: CSVEGPSIGRGLSYEQYF. CDR3 DNA: TGCAGCGTTGAAGGCCCATCTATTGGCAGGGGGCTCTCCTACGAGCAGTACTTC.

This clone has more than one count but fewer than ten. The V gene is TRBV28, the J gene TRBJ2-7; D perhaps matches TRBD1 (6 bases). The CDR3 consists of 12 residues. V gave up 7 bases and J gave up 8 bases, with 15 bases separating them. CDR1 MDHEN and CDR2 SYDVKM come from the germline V gene. CDR3 in DNA: TGTGCCAGCAAAGGGGGTGGCCGTAAGCAGTACTTC. Its translation: CASKGGGRKQYF.

This clone was found a few times. The V and J genes are TRBV7-9 and TRBJ1-6; possibly TRBD1 for D (6 bases). Per germline, CDR1 SEHNR and CDR2 FQNEAQ (reference sequence). This CDR3 contains 15 residues. V lost 9 bases and J 5 bases, leaving 17 bases between the germline ends. The CDR3 region is CASHPGVFDNSPLHF. CDR3 bases: TGTGCCAGTCACCCAGGGGTGTTCGATAATTCACCCCTCCACTTT. The full variable domain, completed using reference TRBV7-9 and TRBJ1-6, is DTGVSQNPRHKITKRGQNVTFRCDPISEHNRLYWYRQTLGQGPEFLTYFQNEAQLEKSRLLSDRFSAERPKGSFSTLEIQRTEQGDSAMYLCASHPGVFDNSPLHFGNGTRLTVT.

The table lists this clone with a count of one. The rearrangement uses TRBV7-3 and TRBJ2-1; D is perhaps TRBD2 (6 bases). Trimming took 0 bases from V and 2 from J, leaving 8 bases between them. The CDR3 sequence is 15 residues long. The germline gives CDR1 SGHTA, CDR2 FQGTGA. CDR3 residues: CASSLTGLPYNEQFF. As DNA, the CDR3 is TGTGCCAGCAGCTTAACGGGACTTCCCTACAATGAGCAGTTCTTC.

This clone has more than one count but fewer than ten. The gene calls are TRBV6-6 and TRBJ2-2, with 7 bases that match TRBD1. V lost 8 bases, J lost 2 bases, and 5 bases stayed unmatched. CDR1 MNHNY and CDR2 SVGAGI come from the germline V gene (reference sequence). This CDR3 contains 14 residues. The CDR3 sequence is CASRRQGNTGELFF. CDR3 sequence (DNA): TGTGCCAGCCGGAGACAGGGCAACACCGGGGAGCTGTTTTTT.

The rearrangement links TRBV27 to TRBJ1-4, with 12 bases identical to TRBD1. V dropped 5 bases and J dropped 10; count of bases not matched to a gene: 5. Germline V gene sequence: CDR1 MNHEY, CDR2 SMNVEV (reference sequence). CDR3 length: 14 residues. The CDR3 DNA is TGTGCCAGCAGTCGGGACAGGGGGCACGGAAAACTGTTTTTT. Amino acid sequence: CASSRDRGHGKLFF.

The chain couples TRBV19 to TRBJ2-7; 9 nucleotides agree with TRBD2. V gave up 3 bases and J gave up 4 bases; unmatched junction bases: 7. Germline V gene lookup returns CDR1 LNHDA and CDR2 SQIVND (reference sequence). The CDR3 contains 15 residues. DNA for the CDR3: TGTGCCAGTAGTATCGGGGGTAGCGGGAGTTACGAGCAGTACTTC. Its translation is CASSIGGSGSYEQYF.

In nucleotides, the CDR3 is TGTGCCAGCAGCCCGGGACAGGGACTACCCCTCCACTTT. This encodes CASSPGQGLPLHF. The chain is built from TRBV28 and TRBJ1-6; 9 nucleotides agree with TRBD1. There are 13 residues in the CDR3. CDR1 and CDR2 (germline): MDHEN, SYDVKM. V lost 6 bases and J lost 12; bases outside the gene matches: 6.

CDR3: CASSLFPGQEGWGFEQFF. The CDR3 DNA sequence: TGTGCCAGCAGTTTATTCCCCGGACAGGAGGGTTGGGGATTTGAGCAGTTCTTC. J is TRBJ2-1 and V is TRBV28; D possibly corresponds to TRBD1 (7 bases). The CDR3 has 18 residues. Per germline, CDR1 MDHEN and CDR2 SYDVKM. Deletions cut 1 base from V and 9 bases from J, with 25 bases between.

The rearrangement links TRBV6-5 to TRBJ1-5; D is unresolved. The V gene lost 6 bases and the J gene lost 2 bases, with 14 bases spanning the gap. Per the germline V gene, CDR1 is MNHEY and CDR2 is SVGAGI. This CDR3 has 15 amino acids. The CDR3 nucleotides read TGTGCCAGCAGGCCACGAGGCTTGGGCAATCAGCCCCAGCATTTT. Amino acids: CASRPRGLGNQPQHF.

This clone appeared a single time. The chain is built from TRBV10-3 and TRBJ1-2; TRBD1 matches 8 bases. The CDR3 sequence is 13 residues long. Germline CDR1 is ENHRY and CDR2 is SYGVKD. Unmatched junction bases numbered 7, after V lost 6 bases and J lost 7 bases. The CDR3 DNA reads TGTGCCATCAGACCCACAGGGGGAGCTGGCTACACCTTC. Its protein product is CAIRPTGGAGYTF.

V gene TRBV30 combines with J gene TRBJ2-7, with unresolved D. The CDR3 loop spans 15 amino acids. Trimming removed 2 bases from V and 4 bases from J, with 18 bases in between. Germline-derived CDR1 and CDR2 are GTSNPN and SVGIG (reference sequence). CDR3 sequence: CAWSTTPTTNYEQYF. Written as DNA, the CDR3 is TGTGCCTGGAGTACCACCCCCACCACAAATTACGAGCAGTACTTC.

The chain joins TRBV10-3 to TRBJ1-3; no reliable D call. The ends were cut back, 4 bases at V and 0 bases at J, with 10 bases in the middle. CDR1 is ENHRY, CDR2 SYGVKD, per germline. The CDR3 sequence is 15 residues long. Here the CDR3 reads CAISAAGLSGNTIYF. The CDR3 bases are TGTGCCATCAGTGCCGCAGGTCTCTCTGGAAACACCATATATTTT.

The chain uses TRBV18 and TRBJ2-2; tentatively, D is TRBD2 (5 bases). Deletions cut 3 bases from V and 3 bases from J, with 8 bases between. The germline gives CDR1 KGHSH, CDR2 LQKENI. This CDR3 is 14 amino acids long. CDR3 DNA: TGTGCCAGCTCACCGGAACTAGACACCGGGGAGCTGTTTTTT. Protein sequence: CASSPELDTGELFF.

The V gene is TRBV10-1, the J gene TRBJ1-1; tentative D call: TRBD1 (6 bases). Deletions cut 4 bases from V and 6 bases from J, with 15 bases between. CDR3 length: 14 amino acids. CDR1 and CDR2 from the germline V gene are WNHNN and SYGVQD (reference sequence). CDR3 DNA sequence: TGCGCCAGCAGTGCCCGGGACATTGGCTCTGAAGCTTTCTTT. Protein: CASSARDIGSEAFF.

The chain combines TRBV30 with TRBJ2-3, with TRBD1 as a possible D gene (5 bases). Germline V gene sequence: CDR1 GTSNPN, CDR2 SVGIG (reference sequence). The CDR3 covers 13 residues. V was shortened by 2 bases and J by 4 bases, with 10 bases between the two germline ends. The CDR3 protein is CAWSIRVADTQYF. In DNA, the CDR3 is TGTGCCTGGAGTATCAGGGTCGCAGATACGCAGTATTTT. The full variable domain, in which reference TRBV30 and TRBJ2-3 provide the parts outside the CDR3, is SQTIHQWPATLVQPVGSPLSLECTVEGTSNPNLYWYRQAAGRGLQLLFYSVGIGQISSEVPQNLSASRPQDRQFILSSKKLLLSDSGFYLCAWSIRVADTQYFGPGTRLTVL.

This chain joins TRBV7-2 and TRBJ2-3, with D tentatively TRBD2 (5 bases). This CDR3 is 15 amino acids long. Trimming removed 4 bases from V and 2 bases from J, with 13 bases in between. Looked up from germline, CDR1 is SGHTA and CDR2 is FQGNSA. The CDR3 DNA reads as TGTGCCAGCAGCTCCCAGGCGCGGGCCACAGATACGCAGTATTTT. Translated: CASSSQARATDTQYF.

This CDR3 reads CASTETGNPSYEQYF. CDR3 nucleotide sequence: TGTGCCAGCACCGAAACCGGGAATCCATCCTACGAGCAGTACTTC. This chain joins TRBV28 and TRBJ2-7; weak D call: TRBD2 (5 bases). The CDR3 extends over 15 amino acids. Looked up from germline, CDR1 is MDHEN and CDR2 is SYDVKM. V was cut by 7 bases and J by 1 base, with 17 bases left in between.

The chain carries TRBV28 and TRBJ1-5, with 11 bases identical to TRBD1. J lost 11 bases, V lost 4 bases, and 7 bases had no gene match. The CDR3 length is 14 residues. Germline V gene lookup returns CDR1 MDHEN and CDR2 SYDVKM. The CDR3 here is CASSSGTGGRAQHF. The CDR3 DNA follows: TGTGCCAGCAGTTCCGGGACAGGGGGTAGGGCCCAGCATTTT. The variable domain in full, with the rest retrieved from reference TRBV28 and TRBJ1-5, is DVKVTQSSRYLVKRTGEKVFLECVQDMDHENMFWYRQDPGLGLRLIYFSYDVKMKEKGDIPEGYSVSREKKERFSLILESASTNQTSMYLCASSSGTGGRAQHFGDGTRLSIL.

The V and J genes are TRBV13 and TRBJ1-5; 9 bases are a match to TRBD1. The CDR3 length is 15 residues. Germline loops: CDR1 PRHDT, CDR2 FYEKMQ (reference sequence). Germline trimming cut 6 bases from V and 2 bases from J; bases unmatched to any gene: 5. CDR3: CASSQRQGGNQPQHF. Written as DNA, the CDR3 is TGTGCCAGCAGTCAGCGACAGGGGGGCAATCAGCCCCAGCATTTT.

The V call is TRBV10-2, the J call TRBJ2-2, with D possibly TRBD1 on 6 matching bases. CDR1 and CDR2 (germline): WSHSY, SAAADI. V lost 0 bases and J 5 bases, leaving 13 bases between the germline ends. This CDR3 comprises 16 residues. For the CDR3, the DNA is TGCGCCAGCAGTGAGTCGGTTGGGCAGGGGACCGGGGAGCTGTTTTTT. Protein: CASSESVGQGTGELFF.

The genes are TRBV28 and TRBJ1-2; 12 nucleotides align to TRBD1. CDR3 length: 17 residues. J was trimmed by 4 bases and V by 2 bases; bases with no gene match: 8. Germline V lookup: CDR1 MDHEN, CDR2 SYDVKM. CDR3 in DNA: TGTGCCAGCAGTTTACCGGGACAGGGGGCCAGAGCCTATGGCTACACCTTC. It yields the protein CASSLPGQGARAYGYTF.

V and J are TRBV24-1 and TRBJ2-3; TRBD1 aligns across 11 bases. CDR3 length: 17 residues. Germline V CDR1 and CDR2: KGHDR, SFDVKD. V shed 5 bases, J shed 1 base, and the junction held 7 bases outside the gene matches. The CDR3 reads CATSGLGQGVGTDTQYF. The CDR3 DNA reads as TGTGCCACCAGTGGATTGGGACAGGGGGTTGGCACAGATACGCAGTATTTT.

In DNA form, the CDR3 reads TGTGCCAGCAGTCTGACCGGGACAGGGGGGGTTGCTTTCTTT. This sequence encodes CASSLTGTGGVAFF. The chain links TRBV28 to TRBJ1-1; 11 positions agree with TRBD1. The length of the CDR3 is 14 residues. V trimming: 5 bases; J trimming: 11 bases; junction bases outside the gene matches: 10. Looked up from germline, CDR1 is MDHEN and CDR2 is SYDVKM.

This clone was counted a few times. The rearrangement links TRBV28 to TRBJ2-4; TRBD2 matches at 7 bases. The CDR3 extends over 18 amino acids. The germline V gene encodes CDR1 MDHEN and CDR2 SYDVKM. Unmatched junction bases numbered 11, after V lost 2 bases and J lost 1 base. The CDR3 region is CASSLVAGRSLAKNIQYF. The CDR3 DNA follows: TGTGCCAGCAGTTTAGTAGCGGGCCGATCACTGGCCAAAAACATTCAGTACTTC.

The chain is built from TRBV2 and TRBJ2-7, with D perhaps TRBD1 (5 bases). V was pared by 5 bases and J by 0 bases, with 11 bases between. The germline V gene encodes CDR1 SNHLY and CDR2 FYNNEI. The CDR3 is 14 residues long. This CDR3 reads CASSNVRGSYEQYF. CDR3 in DNA: TGTGCCAGCAGTAATGTAAGGGGCTCCTACGAGCAGTACTTC.

This clone appeared once. V usage is TRBV19 and J usage is TRBJ2-6; D possibly corresponds to TRBD2 (5 bases). CDR1 is LNHDA and CDR2 is SQIVND in the germline V gene (reference sequence). V was clipped by 10 bases and J by 0 bases, with 13 bases between them. The CDR3 has 15 amino acids. The CDR3 region is CATKVGSSGANVLTF. The CDR3 DNA follows: TGTGCCACCAAAGTTGGGAGCTCTGGGGCCAACGTCCTGACTTTC.